This TCR beta chain is from a study of T-cell reconstitution after alpha-beta-depleted transplantation in children. This clonotype was picked up many times. Molecular barcoding with unique molecular identifiers was used for the TCRbeta library. Via MiXCR, TCRdb re-called the PCR reads, giving one row per CDR3 protein. The sample holds over 85,000 distinct CDR3 sequences, 5% to 6% seen once. V dropped 1 base and J dropped 0 bases, with 9 bases sitting between them. The CDR3 length is 15 residues. The germline CDR1 and CDR2 sequences are MNHEY and SMNVEV (reference sequence). The J gene is TRBJ1-1, the V gene TRBV27; D is undetermined. This receptor was obtained from a female patient aged 2-10 years who had a stem cell transplant for Fanconi anemia, so the T cells may come from the graft donor. The specimen was PBMCs, mostly from graft donor cells, collected 60 days after TCRalphabeta/CD19-depleted stem cell transplant. The chain's CDR3 is CASSLYPVVNTEAFF. Written as DNA, the CDR3 is TGTGCCAGCAGTTTATACCCGGTGGTGAACACTGAAGCTTTCTTT.